The 11 T cell receptor beta chains presented below share a single source sample, sequenced in a study of blood T cells in healthy people across ages. The authors ran a second PCR of about 7 to 11 cycles using a sample-barcoded 5' primer and a J-beta primer mix. TCRdb processed the 5' RACE reads anew with MiXCR; each CDR3 protein has one entry. Among over a million distinct CDR3 sequences listed, approximately 43% were seen once. Sequenced material: blood. These receptors came from a woman under 30 in good health.

There are a few counts of this clonotype. The CDR3, as DNA: TGCAGTGCTATCGAGGGTAACACACGTATGAACACTGAAGCTTTCTTT. Residues: CSAIEGNTRMNTEAFF. J is TRBJ1-1 and V is TRBV20-1; D is undetermined. Trimming left V 4 bases short and J 0 bases short, with 18 bases between. The CDR3 contains 16 residues. Per germline, CDR1 DFQATT and CDR2 SNEGSKA (reference sequence).

The chain combines TRBV5-6 with TRBJ2-7; D perhaps matches TRBD1 (6 bases). The length of the CDR3 is 14 residues. CDR1 SGHDT and CDR2 YYEEEE come from the germline V gene. With 4 bases removed from V and 2 bases from J, the gap between germline ends came to 13 bases. The CDR3, as DNA: TGTGCCAGCAGCAGCCCGGGACACACCTACGAGCAGTACTTC. As protein: CASSSPGHTYEQYF. Complete variable domain (other parts from reference TRBV5-6 and TRBJ2-7): DAGVTQSPTHLIKTRGQQVTLRCSPKSGHDTVSWYQQALGQGPQFIFQYYEEEERQRGNFPDRFSGHQFPNYSSELNVNALLLGDSALYLCASSSPGHTYEQYFGPGTRLTVT.

V gene TRBV20-1 combines with J gene TRBJ2-5; 10 nucleotides match TRBD2. CDR3 length: 14 amino acids. Looked up from germline, CDR1 is DFQATT and CDR2 is SNEGSKA (reference sequence). V shed 1 base, J shed 5 bases, and the junction held 4 bases outside the gene matches. For the CDR3, the DNA is TGCAGTGCTAGAGCCCTAGCGGGAGCGGAGACCCAGTACTTC. Translating it yields CSARALAGAETQYF.

The V call is TRBV20-1, the J call TRBJ2-5; unclear D gene. The CDR3 sequence is 14 residues long. Deletions cut 0 bases from V and 2 bases from J, with 10 bases between. Germline V lookup: CDR1 DFQATT, CDR2 SNEGSKA (reference sequence). CDR3 region: CSARDRFPQETQYF. The CDR3, as DNA: TGCAGTGCTAGAGATCGGTTTCCACAAGAGACCCAGTACTTC.

The rearrangement uses TRBV6-4 and TRBJ1-5; no reliable D call. The CDR3 covers 15 residues. Trimming removed 6 bases at V and 2 bases at J, with 14 bases between. In germline, CDR1 is MRHNA, CDR2 SNTAGT. DNA of the CDR3: TGTGCCAGCAGGAACAGATTTAGGGGCAATCAGCCCCAGCATTTT. It specifies CASRNRFRGNQPQHF.

The rearrangement uses TRBV20-1 and TRBJ1-2, with 7 positions matching TRBD1. Trimming at V came to 2 bases and at J to 10 bases, leaving 22 bases not matched to a gene. The germline V gene has CDR1 DFQATT and CDR2 SNEGSKA (reference sequence). The CDR3 extends over 17 amino acids. CDR3 sequence reads: CSARKRGGYTGAIDYTF. The CDR3 DNA is TGCAGTGCTAGAAAACGGGGTGGGTATACAGGGGCGATAGACTACACCTTC.

This chain connects TRBV6-1 to TRBJ2-1; TRBD2 matches 16 bases. CDR3 length: 19 amino acids. Germline V gives CDR1 MNHNS, CDR2 SASEGT. Losses at the gene ends were 7 bases for V and 0 bases for J; bases not matched to a gene: 9. CDR3 residues: CASTPRGLAGGSSYNEQFF. The CDR3 bases are TGTGCCAGCACTCCAAGGGGACTAGCGGGGGGGAGCTCCTACAATGAGCAGTTCTTC.

The table lists this clonotype with a few counts. The chain is built from TRBV18 and TRBJ2-3; D remains ambiguous. Germline V gene data show CDR1 as KGHSH and CDR2 as LQKENI. The CDR3 is made up of 15 amino acids. V gave up 6 bases and J gave up 2 bases, with 15 bases separating them. This CDR3 reads CASSSETTATDTQYF. The CDR3 DNA reads TGTGCCAGCTCCTCGGAAACGACTGCCACAGATACGCAGTATTTT.

This clonotype was found a few times. V is TRBV20-1 and J is TRBJ1-6; the D is unclear. The CDR3 has 18 amino acids. The germline CDR1 and CDR2 sequences are DFQATT and SNEGSKA (reference sequence). Trimming shortened V by 0 bases and J by 0 bases, and 15 bases separated the two germline ends. The CDR3 here is CSARDPLLRSSYNSPLHF. The CDR3 DNA is TGCAGTGCTAGAGATCCATTGCTCCGGAGCTCCTATAATTCACCCCTCCACTTT.

The gene calls are TRBV6-1 and TRBJ2-4; 12 bases fit TRBD1. The end of the DNA fits TRBJ2-7 better, so the J call may be wrong. This CDR3 region has 17 residues. Germline-derived CDR1 and CDR2 are MNHNS and SASEGT. The CDR3 loop reads CASSQGQGANLLNEQYF. In DNA, the CDR3 is TGTGCCAGCAGCCAGGGACAGGGGGCCAACCTCCTAAACGAGCAGTACTTC.

Worth noting for this clonotype: Mismatch with germline at one junction end may stem from a read error. Written as DNA, the CDR3 is TGCGCCGGCAGCAAGACAGGGAGCACTGAAGCTTTCTTT. Its protein product is CAGSKTGSTEAFF. The gene calls are TRBV5-1 and TRBJ1-1, with 7 bases lining up with TRBD1. The CDR3 length is 13 residues. Germline V lookup: CDR1 SGHRS, CDR2 YFSETQ.